A selection of T cell receptor beta chains follows, all from one sample in a study of T cell responses to AZD1222 COVID-19 vaccine. The data were produced by immunoSEQ multiplex PCR, yet TCRdb's version contains in-frame clones alone and is incomplete. The table has 130,000 or so clones, about nine tenths seen once. This material consisted of peripheral blood, taken on day 0 of AZD1222 vaccination. Receptor source: an adult in good health. Both conserved end residues are part of each CDR3. A clone size is listed for some rows: how often the clone was seen (once, few, many), or a class if it is expanded.

v_call: TRBV14
j_call: TRBJ2-5
clone_size: .
cdr3_aa: CASSQGPGGYQETQYF

v_call: TRBV7-2
j_call: TRBJ1-1
clone_size: .
cdr3_aa: CASSPQGRPTEAFF

v_call: TRBV6-5
j_call: TRBJ1-5
clone_size: .
cdr3_aa: CASSYLARGIRAQHF

v_call: TRBV19
j_call: TRBJ2-3
clone_size: few
cdr3_aa: CASSIAGLAGTDTQYF

v_call: TRBV6-6
j_call: TRBJ1-1
clone_size: once
cdr3_aa: CASSFWQENTEAFF

v_call: TRBV6-5
j_call: TRBJ2-2
clone_size: .
cdr3_aa: CASSSLAGGTGELFF

v_call: TRBV6-5
j_call: TRBJ2-7
clone_size: .
cdr3_aa: CASSYSRGPSYEQYF

v_call: TRBV5-5
j_call: TRBJ1-5
clone_size: .
cdr3_aa: CASSFDRGGFQPQHF

v_call: TRBV5-6
j_call: TRBJ2-7
clone_size: .
cdr3_aa: CASSLAAYEQYF

v_call: TRBV10-3
j_call: TRBJ1-1
clone_size: .
cdr3_aa: CAISRTYNTEAFF

v_call: TRBV7-2
j_call: TRBJ2-1
clone_size: .
cdr3_aa: CASSLPVRVYNEQFF

v_call: TRBV30
j_call: TRBJ2-2
clone_size: .
cdr3_aa: CAWRGTSGNTGELFF

v_call: TRBV5-1
j_call: TRBJ2-7
clone_size: .
cdr3_aa: CASSAPSYEQYF

v_call: TRBV10-3
j_call: TRBJ1-1
clone_size: .
cdr3_aa: CAISGDRNTEAFF

v_call: TRBV7-8
j_call: TRBJ1-6
clone_size: many
cdr3_aa: CASSFFIDSNNSPLHF

v_call: TRBV19
j_call: TRBJ1-2
clone_size: .
cdr3_aa: CASSMSGRDYGYTF

v_call: TRBV4-1
j_call: TRBJ2-6
clone_size: once
cdr3_aa: CASSQEWATANSGANVLTF

v_call: TRBV19
j_call: TRBJ1-3
clone_size: .
cdr3_aa: CASREGAFPGNTIYF

v_call: TRBV6-1
j_call: TRBJ1-2
clone_size: .
cdr3_aa: CASSEQLTNYGYTF

v_call: TRBV11-2
j_call: TRBJ2-7
clone_size: .
cdr3_aa: CASSFSGGLSYEQYF

v_call: TRBV27
j_call: TRBJ1-1
clone_size: .
cdr3_aa: CASSQSEGLEAFF

v_call: TRBV2
j_call: TRBJ1-4
clone_size: .
cdr3_aa: CASSEAEALKLFF